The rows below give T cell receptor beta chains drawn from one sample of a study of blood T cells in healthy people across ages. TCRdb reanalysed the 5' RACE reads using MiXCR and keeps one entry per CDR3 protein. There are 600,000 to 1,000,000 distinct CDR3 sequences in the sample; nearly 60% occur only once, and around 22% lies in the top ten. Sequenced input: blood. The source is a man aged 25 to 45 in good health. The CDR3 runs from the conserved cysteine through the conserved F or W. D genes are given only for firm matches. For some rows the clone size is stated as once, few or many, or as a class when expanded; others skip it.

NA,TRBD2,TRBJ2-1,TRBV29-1,CSVGSGNWNEQFF,TGCAGCGTTGGGAGCGGGAATTGGAATGAGCAGTTCTTC
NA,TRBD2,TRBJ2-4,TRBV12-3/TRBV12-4,CASWQSGRAGEQYF,TGTGCCAGCTGGCAGAGCGGGAGGGCCGGGGAGCAGTACTTC
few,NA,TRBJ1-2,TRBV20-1,CSASPGGNYGYTF,TGCAGTGCCTCCCCTGGGGGGAACTATGGCTACACCTTC
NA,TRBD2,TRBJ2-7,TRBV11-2,CASSLDSTSGSNEQYF,TGTGCCAGCAGCTTAGATTCAACTAGCGGGAGTAACGAGCAGTACTTC
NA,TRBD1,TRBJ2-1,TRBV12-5,CAKTGRHNEQFF,TGTGCCAAGACAGGGCGACACAATGAGCAGTTCTTC
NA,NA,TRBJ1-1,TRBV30,CAWSKGPNTEAFF,TGTGCCTGGAGTAAGGGCCCGAACACTGAAGCTTTCTTT
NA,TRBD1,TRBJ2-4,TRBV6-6,CASSPRTGNEAKNIQYF,TGTGCCAGCAGTCCCCGGACAGGGAATGAGGCCAAAAACATTCAGTACTTC
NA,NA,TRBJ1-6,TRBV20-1,CSARDTRGTSGSPLHF,TGCAGTGCTAGAGATACCCGCGGCACCTCGGGTTCACCCCTCCACTTT
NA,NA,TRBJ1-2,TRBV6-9,CACTRCLSVTYGYTF,TGTGCCTGCACTCGGTGTTTATCTGTAACCTATGGCTACACCTTC
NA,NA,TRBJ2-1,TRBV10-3,CAISPGSLGYEQFF,TGTGCCATCAGTCCGGGATCCCTAGGGTATGAGCAGTTCTTC
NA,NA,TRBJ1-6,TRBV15,CATSRAGGQLSGSYNSPLHF,TGTGCCACCAGCAGAGCTGGCGGACAACTATCCGGGTCCTATAATTCACCCCTCCACTTT
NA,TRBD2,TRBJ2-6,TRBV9,CASSVFSGKGIGANVLTF,TGTGCCAGCAGCGTATTTAGCGGGAAAGGAATCGGGGCCAACGTCCTGACTTTC
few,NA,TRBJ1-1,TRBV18,CASSPPTLNTEAFF,TGTGCCAGCTCACCACCAACGTTGAACACTGAAGCTTTCTTT
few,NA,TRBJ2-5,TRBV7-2,CASSLVPGRETQYF,TGTGCCAGCAGCTTAGTCCCAGGGAGGGAGACCCAGTACTTC
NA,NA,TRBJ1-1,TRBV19,CASSIKGDTEAFF,TGTGCCAGTAGTATAAAGGGGGACACTGAAGCTTTCTTT
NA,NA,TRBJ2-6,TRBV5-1,CASQVPGFSGANVLTF,TGCGCCAGCCAAGTTCCAGGGTTCTCTGGGGCCAACGTCCTGACTTTC
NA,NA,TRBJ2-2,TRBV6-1,CASSISTGELFF,TGTGCCAGCAGTATTAGTACCGGGGAGCTGTTTTTT
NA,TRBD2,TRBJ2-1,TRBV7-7,CASSLGLAANNEQFF,TGTGCCAGCAGCTTAGGTCTAGCGGCAAACAATGAGCAGTTCTTC
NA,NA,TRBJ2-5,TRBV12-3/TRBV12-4,CAISTTETQYF,TGTGCCATCAGTACAACAGAGACCCAGTACTTC
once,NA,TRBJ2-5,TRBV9,CASSSRPGYQETQYF,TGTGCCAGCAGCTCCCGCCCAGGGTACCAAGAGACCCAGTACTTC
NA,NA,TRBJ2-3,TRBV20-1,CSAARPGVWATDTQYF,TGCAGTGCTGCGAGACCAGGGGTATGGGCTACAGATACGCAGTATTTT
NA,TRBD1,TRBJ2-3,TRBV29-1,CSGQQGAHTDTQYF,TGCAGCGGCCAACAGGGGGCGCACACGGATACGCAGTATTTT
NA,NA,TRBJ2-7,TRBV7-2,CASSTLPYEQYF,TGTGCCAGCAGCACCCTTCCCTACGAGCAGTACTTC
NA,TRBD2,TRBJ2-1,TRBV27,CASRRGLFNEQFF,TGTGCCAGCAGGAGGGGACTATTCAATGAGCAGTTCTTC
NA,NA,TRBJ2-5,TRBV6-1,CASSEVGWGRETQYF,TGTGCCAGCAGTGAAGTAGGATGGGGGCGGGAGACCCAGTACTTC
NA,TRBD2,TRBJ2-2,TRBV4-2,CASSRLTSGVPNTGELFF,TGTGCCAGCAGCCGTTTAACTAGCGGGGTCCCAAACACCGGGGAGCTGTTTTTT
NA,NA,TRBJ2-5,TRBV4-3,CASSQDRSGRYNEQYF,TGCGCCAGCAGCCAAGATAGGAGCGGAAGGTACAATGAGCAGTACTTC
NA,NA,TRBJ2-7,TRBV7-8,CASSPPALSYEQYF,TGTGCCAGCAGCCCCCCAGCGCTCTCCTACGAGCAGTACTTC
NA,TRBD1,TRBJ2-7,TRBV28,CASSPGQGAYLCEQYF,TGTGCCAGCAGTCCCGGACAGGGGGCATACCTCTGCGAGCAGTACTTC
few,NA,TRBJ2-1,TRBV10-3,CAISERNEQFF,TGTGCCATCAGTGAGCGGAACGAGCAGTTCTTC
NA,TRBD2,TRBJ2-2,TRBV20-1,CSARASGVATSGAIPNTGELFF,TGCAGTGCTAGAGCGAGTGGCGTGGCGACTAGCGGGGCAATACCGAACACCGGGGAGCTGTTTTTT
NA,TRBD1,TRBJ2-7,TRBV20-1,CSIRDRERKIHVQYF,TGCAGCATCCGGGACAGGGAACGTAAAATCCACGTGCAGTACTTC
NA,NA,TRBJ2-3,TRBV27,CASSLGLLTNMADTQYF,TGTGCCAGCAGTCTGGGACTCCTAACGAACATGGCAGATACGCAGTATTTT
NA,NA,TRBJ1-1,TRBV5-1,CASSFDWGGTEAFF,TGCGCCAGCAGCTTTGACTGGGGTGGCACTGAAGCTTTCTTT
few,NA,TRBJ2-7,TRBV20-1,CSAREDTYEQYF,TGCAGTGCTAGAGAGGACACCTACGAGCAGTACTTC
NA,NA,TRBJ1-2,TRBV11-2,CASSLVAKGGGYTF,TGTGCCAGCAGCTTAGTCGCGAAAGGCGGCGGCTACACCTTC
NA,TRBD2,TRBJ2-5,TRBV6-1,CASSGGAQETQYF,TGTGCCAGCAGCGGGGGGGCACAAGAGACCCAGTACTTC
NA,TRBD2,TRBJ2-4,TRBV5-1,CASSSGTSLDIQYF,TGCGCCAGCAGCTCCGGGACTAGCTTAGACATTCAGTACTTC
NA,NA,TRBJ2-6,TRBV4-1,CASCQGPGANVLTF,TGCGCCAGCTGTCAGGGCCCTGGGGCCAACGTCCTGACTTTC
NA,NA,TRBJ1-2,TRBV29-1,CSVGPPQGINYGYTF,TGCAGCGTGGGACCGCCGCAGGGGATTAACTATGGCTACACCTTC
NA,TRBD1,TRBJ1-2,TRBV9,CASSPGQGLSYGYTF,TGTGCCAGCAGCCCAGGACAGGGGTTGAGCTATGGCTACACCTTC
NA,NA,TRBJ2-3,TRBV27,CASKEGLHTDTQYF,TGTGCCAGCAAGGAAGGACTTCACACAGATACGCAGTATTTT
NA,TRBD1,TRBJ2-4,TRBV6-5,CASSYSTGVGLRQYF,TGTGCCAGCAGTTACTCGACAGGGGTGGGTCTTAGGCAGTACTTC
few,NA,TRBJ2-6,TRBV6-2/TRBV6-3,CASSGGRNSGANVLTF,TGTGCCAGCAGTGGGGGACGGAACTCTGGGGCCAACGTCCTGACTTTC
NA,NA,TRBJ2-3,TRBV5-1,CASSTDPSTSTDTQYF,TGCGCCAGCAGCACCGACCCCTCGACTAGCACAGATACGCAGTATTTT
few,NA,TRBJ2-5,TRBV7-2,CASSLMTVEETQYF,TGTGCCAGCAGCTTAATGACAGTGGAAGAGACCCAGTACTTC
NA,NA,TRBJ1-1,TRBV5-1,CASSPVRFGPNTEAFF,TGCGCCAGCAGCCCAGTTAGGTTTGGACCGAACACTGAAGCTTTCTTT
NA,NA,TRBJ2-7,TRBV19,CASKEGGNYEQYF,TGTGCCAGTAAGGAGGGGGGGAACTACGAGCAGTACTTC
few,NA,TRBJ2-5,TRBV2,CASSEALRGDEQYF,TGTGCCAGCAGTGAAGCGCTTAGGGGGGATGAGCAGTACTTC
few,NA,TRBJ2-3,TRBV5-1,CASSLGRSGDTQYF,TGCGCCAGCAGCTTGGGGAGGTCGGGAGATACGCAGTATTTT
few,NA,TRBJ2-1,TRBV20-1,CSARRTYEQFF,TGCAGTGCTAGACGAACCTATGAGCAGTTCTTC
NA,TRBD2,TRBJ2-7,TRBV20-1,CSAPLAGGPDYEQYF,TGCAGTGCCCCACTAGCGGGAGGGCCGGACTACGAGCAGTACTTC
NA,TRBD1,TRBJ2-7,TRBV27,CASSPRTGGSEQYF,TGTGCCAGCAGTCCTAGGACAGGGGGCAGCGAGCAGTACTTC
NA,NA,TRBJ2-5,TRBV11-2,CASSRGLGRETQYF,TGTGCCAGCAGCCGTGGTTTGGGGAGGGAGACCCAGTACTTC
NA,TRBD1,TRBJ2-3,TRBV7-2,CASSPGQGWDTQYF,TGTGCCAGCAGCCCCGGACAGGGATGGGATACGCAGTATTTT
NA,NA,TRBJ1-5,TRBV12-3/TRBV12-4,CASSLVPEQPQHF,TGTGCCAGCAGTTTGGTCCCCGAACAGCCCCAGCATTTT
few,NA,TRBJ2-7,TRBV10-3,CAISGTVFSYEQYF,TGTGCCATCAGTGGGACAGTTTTCTCCTACGAGCAGTACTTC
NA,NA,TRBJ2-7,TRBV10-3,CAISEYGTSYEQYF,TGTGCCATCAGTGAGTATGGCACTTCCTACGAGCAGTACTTC
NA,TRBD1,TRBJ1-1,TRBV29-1,CSVFQGAGAFF,TGCAGCGTTTTTCAGGGGGCTGGAGCTTTCTTT
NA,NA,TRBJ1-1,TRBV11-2,CASSGNFIETEAFF,TGTGCCAGCAGCGGAAATTTTATCGAAACTGAAGCTTTCTTT